These T cell receptor beta chains were read from a single sample in a study of T cell responses to AZD1222 COVID-19 vaccine. The table came from immunoSEQ multiplex PCR; TCRdb's copy has only in-frame clones and leaves some out. The data contain more than 140,000 clones, 88% of them singletons. The material was peripheral blood, obtained on day 0 of MenACWY control vaccination. The source of these receptors is an adult in good health. Each CDR3 is given with its conserved first and last residue. A D gene is named only where the DNA matches it firmly. Some rows mark clone size as missing; the rest say once, few, many or name a class of expanded clone.

D: .; J: TRBJ2-3; V: TRBV7-2; size: .; CDR3: CASSLAPGTDTQYF; DNA: TGTGCCAGCAGCTTGGCCCCGGGCACAGATACGCAGTATTTT
D: .; J: TRBJ1-1; V: TRBV11-2; size: .; CDR3: CASSLRGTTEAFF; DNA: TGTGCCAGCAGTTTAAGGGGTACCACTGAAGCTTTCTTT
D: .; J: TRBJ2-5; V: TRBV29-1; size: .; CDR3: CSVSRGQETQYF; DNA: TGCAGCGTTAGTAGAGGGCAAGAGACCCAGTACTTC
D: TRBD1; J: TRBJ2-4; V: TRBV11-3; size: .; CDR3: CASSSDRGYIQYF; DNA: TGTGCCAGCAGTTCCGACAGGGGATACATTCAGTACTTC
D: .; J: TRBJ2-1; V: TRBV6-2/TRBV6-3; size: .; CDR3: CASSYDSSEQFF; DNA: TGTGCCAGCAGTTACGACTCCTCCGAGCAGTTCTTC
D: .; J: TRBJ2-1; V: TRBV2; size: few; CDR3: CASSSLQGNEQFF; DNA: TGTGCCAGCAGTTCACTACAGGGTAATGAGCAGTTCTTC
D: .; J: TRBJ1-6; V: TRBV10-3; size: .; CDR3: CAISESESNSPLHF; DNA: TGTGCCATCAGTGAGTCCGAGTCTAATTCACCCCTCCACTTT
D: .; J: TRBJ2-1; V: TRBV15; size: .; CDR3: CATSTLRNEQFF; DNA: TGTGCCACCAGCACCCTAAGAAATGAGCAGTTCTTC
D: .; J: TRBJ2-1; V: TRBV9; size: .; CDR3: CASSVGMGSSYNEQFF; DNA: TGTGCCAGCAGCGTAGGGATGGGTAGCTCCTACAATGAGCAGTTCTTC
D: .; J: TRBJ1-3; V: TRBV27; size: .; CDR3: CASSSTDPGTGNTIYF; DNA: TGTGCCAGCAGTTCAACCGACCCAGGGACTGGAAACACCATATATTTT
D: .; J: TRBJ2-7; V: TRBV2; size: .; CDR3: CASSLIYEQYF; DNA: TGTGCCAGCAGCCTGATCTACGAGCAGTACTTC
D: TRBD1; J: TRBJ1-2; V: TRBV7-9; size: .; CDR3: CASSLEDRDGYTF; DNA: TGTGCCAGCAGCTTAGAGGACAGGGATGGCTACACCTTC
D: .; J: TRBJ1-1; V: TRBV6-5; size: .; CDR3: CASRRDLFAEAFF; DNA: TGTGCCAGCAGGAGGGACCTATTCGCTGAAGCTTTCTTT
D: .; J: TRBJ1-6; V: TRBV3-1/TRBV3-2; size: .; CDR3: CASSQVGVRYNSPLHF; DNA: TGTGCCAGCAGCCAAGTGGGAGTTCGCTATAATTCACCCCTCCACTTT
D: .; J: TRBJ1-5; V: TRBV3-1/TRBV3-2; size: .; CDR3: CASSQERQESSNQPQHF; DNA: TGTGCCAGCAGCCAAGAGCGGCAGGAGAGTAGCAATCAGCCCCAGCATTTT
D: TRBD1; J: TRBJ2-1; V: TRBV29-1; size: .; CDR3: CSVAKGARYNEQFF; DNA: TGCAGCGTTGCTAAGGGGGCGCGGTACAATGAGCAGTTCTTC
D: TRBD1; J: TRBJ1-2; V: TRBV18; size: .; CDR3: CASSSGGDYGYTF; DNA: TGTGCCAGCTCCTCAGGGGGCGACTATGGCTACACCTTC
D: .; J: TRBJ2-7; V: TRBV7-6; size: .; CDR3: CASSSGAYEQYF; DNA: TGTGCCAGCAGCTCGGGAGCGTACGAGCAGTACTTC
D: TRBD1; J: TRBJ2-7; V: TRBV7-8; size: .; CDR3: CASSRDTGDYEQYF; DNA: TGTGCCAGCAGCCGAGATACAGGGGACTACGAGCAGTACTTC
D: .; J: TRBJ1-5; V: TRBV4-3; size: .; CDR3: CASSRDSNQPQHF; DNA: TGCGCCAGCAGCCGAGACAGCAATCAGCCCCAGCATTTT
D: TRBD2; J: TRBJ2-1; V: TRBV28; size: .; CDR3: CAIDTGTSGRLGHNEQFF; DNA: TGTGCCATCGACACCGGGACTAGCGGGAGGTTAGGCCACAATGAGCAGTTCTTC
D: .; J: TRBJ1-4; V: TRBV5-4; size: .; CDR3: CASSMGGEMVEKLFF; DNA: TGTGCCAGCAGCATGGGGGGTGAGATGGTAGAAAAACTGTTTTTT
D: .; J: TRBJ2-3; V: TRBV5-1; size: .; CDR3: CASSLDIRGDTQYF; DNA: TGCGCCAGCAGCTTGGATATCAGGGGAGATACGCAGTATTTT
D: .; J: TRBJ1-4; V: TRBV7-8; size: .; CDR3: CASSLLDSNEKLFF; DNA: TGTGCCAGCAGCCTCCTCGACAGCAATGAAAAACTGTTTTTT
D: TRBD2; J: TRBJ2-1; V: TRBV11-2; size: .; CDR3: CASSPGTSGTPSYNEQFF; DNA: TGTGCCAGCAGCCCCGGGACTAGCGGGACCCCCTCCTACAATGAGCAGTTCTTC
D: TRBD1; J: TRBJ1-5; V: TRBV7-2; size: .; CDR3: CASSSGQGAGQPQHF; DNA: TGTGCCAGCAGCTCGGGACAGGGTGCAGGTCAGCCCCAGCATTTT
D: TRBD1; J: TRBJ1-2; V: TRBV7-2; size: .; CDR3: CAPTGGTGGGYGYTF; DNA: TGTGCCCCCACAGGCGGGACAGGGGGCGGCTATGGCTACACCTTC
D: TRBD1; J: TRBJ1-5; V: TRBV6-4; size: .; CDR3: CASSPGTGGNQPQHF; DNA: TGTGCCAGCAGTCCCGGGACAGGGGGCAACCAGCCCCAGCATTTT
D: .; J: TRBJ1-6; V: TRBV5-6; size: .; CDR3: CASSLGRNYNSPLHF; DNA: TGTGCCAGCAGCTTGGGACGGAACTATAATTCACCCCTCCACTTT
D: TRBD2; J: TRBJ2-3; V: TRBV19; size: once; CDR3: CASSIAGGDDTQYF; DNA: TGTGCCAGTAGTATAGCGGGGGGAGATGATACGCAGTATTTT
D: .; J: TRBJ1-6; V: TRBV7-9; size: .; CDR3: CASSPPGRDSPLHF; DNA: TGTGCCAGCAGCCCGCCAGGTAGAGATTCACCCCTCCACTTT
D: .; J: TRBJ1-5; V: TRBV27; size: .; CDR3: CASSLSQIGPQHF; DNA: TGTGCCAGCAGTTTATCCCAGATAGGACCCCAGCATTTT
D: .; J: TRBJ2-4; V: TRBV30; size: .; CDR3: CAWSVAVAKNIQYF; DNA: TGTGCCTGGAGTGTAGCGGTAGCCAAAAACATTCAGTACTTC
D: .; J: TRBJ2-7; V: TRBV4-2; size: .; CDR3: CASSQATVTEQYF; DNA: TGTGCCAGCAGCCAAGCTACGGTTACGGAGCAGTACTTC
D: .; J: TRBJ1-1; V: TRBV6-6; size: .; CDR3: CASSYSAEGDTEAFF; DNA: TGTGCCAGCAGTTACTCGGCAGAGGGGGACACTGAAGCTTTCTTT
D: .; J: TRBJ1-3; V: TRBV4-3; size: .; CDR3: CASSQDPPSGGRNTIYF; DNA: TGCGCCAGCAGCCAAGATCCTCCCAGCGGGGGACGAAACACCATATATTTT
D: TRBD1; J: TRBJ2-1; V: TRBV7-9; size: .; CDR3: CASSLGQGAGNEQFF; DNA: TGTGCCAGCAGCTTAGGACAGGGGGCCGGCAATGAGCAGTTCTTC
D: .; J: TRBJ2-2; V: TRBV10-3; size: .; CDR3: CAISESFAVENTGELFF; DNA: TGTGCCATCAGTGAGTCGTTTGCGGTGGAGAACACCGGGGAGCTGTTTTTT
D: .; J: TRBJ1-4; V: TRBV11-2; size: .; CDR3: CASSLTAGNEKLFF; DNA: TGTGCCAGCAGCTTGACGGCAGGGAATGAAAAACTGTTTTTT
D: .; J: TRBJ2-7; V: TRBV5-1; size: .; CDR3: CASSLIQGYEQYF; DNA: TGCGCCAGCAGCTTGATACAGGGTTACGAGCAGTACTTC
D: .; J: TRBJ1-3; V: TRBV24-1; size: .; CDR3: CATSDLAGSTSSGNTIYF; DNA: TGTGCCACCAGTGATTTGGCGGGAAGCACGAGCTCTGGAAACACCATATATTTT
D: .; J: TRBJ1-1; V: TRBV12-3/TRBV12-4; size: .; CDR3: CASSFHGATEAFF; DNA: TGTGCCAGCAGTTTTCACGGGGCCACTGAAGCTTTCTTT
D: TRBD2; J: TRBJ2-3; V: TRBV28; size: .; CDR3: CASSSATTSGSRDTQYF; DNA: TGTGCCAGCAGTTCCGCGACGACTAGCGGGAGCCGGGATACGCAGTATTTT
D: .; J: TRBJ2-3; V: TRBV9; size: .; CDR3: CASSVAFRSTDTQYF; DNA: TGTGCCAGCAGCGTAGCTTTCAGGTCCACAGATACGCAGTATTTT
D: TRBD2; J: TRBJ2-3; V: TRBV20-1; size: .; CDR3: CSASSGLAVTDTQYF; DNA: TGCAGTGCTAGTTCCGGACTAGCGGTCACAGATACGCAGTATTTT
D: .; J: TRBJ1-2; V: TRBV27; size: .; CDR3: CASSSGGRRYGYTF; DNA: TGTGCCAGCAGTTCTGGGGGGCGCCGTTATGGCTACACCTTC
D: .; J: TRBJ2-2; V: TRBV19; size: few; CDR3: CASSPPGLDTGELFF; DNA: TGTGCCAGTAGTCCTCCGGGACTCGACACCGGGGAGCTGTTTTTT
D: .; J: TRBJ1-6; V: TRBV7-2; size: .; CDR3: CASSLFVAGDSPLHF; DNA: TGTGCCAGCAGCTTATTTGTGGCCGGGGATTCACCCCTCCACTTT
D: TRBD1; J: TRBJ1-6; V: TRBV10-3; size: .; CDR3: CAISEPSGGSPLHF; DNA: TGTGCCATCAGTGAGCCTTCAGGGGGATCACCCCTCCACTTT
D: TRBD1; J: TRBJ1-1; V: TRBV7-6; size: .; CDR3: CASSSPGTGVAEAFF; DNA: TGTGCCAGCAGCTCTCCCGGGACAGGGGTTGCTGAAGCTTTCTTT
D: .; J: TRBJ2-2; V: TRBV5-6; size: .; CDR3: CASSLEPHNTGELFF; DNA: TGTGCCAGCAGCTTGGAGCCACATAACACCGGGGAGCTGTTTTTT
D: .; J: TRBJ1-1; V: TRBV6-6; size: .; CDR3: CASSAGTPSEAFF; DNA: TGTGCCAGCTCGGCGGGGACGCCCAGTGAAGCTTTCTTT
D: TRBD2; J: TRBJ2-3; V: TRBV10-1; size: .; CDR3: CASSFGLAGGTDTQYF; DNA: TGCGCCAGCAGTTTCGGACTAGCGGGGGGAACAGATACGCAGTATTTT
D: .; J: TRBJ1-1; V: TRBV6-6; size: .; CDR3: CASTYPQNTEAFF; DNA: TGTGCCAGCACCTACCCCCAAAACACTGAAGCTTTCTTT
D: .; J: TRBJ1-2; V: TRBV19; size: .; CDR3: CASRLTLGRAGFGYTF; DNA: TGTGCCAGTAGACTCACTCTGGGCAGGGCGGGATTCGGCTACACCTTC
D: TRBD2; J: TRBJ2-2; V: TRBV4-1; size: .; CDR3: CASSPRASGRGTGELFF; DNA: TGCGCCAGCAGCCCCAGGGCTAGCGGGAGAGGTACCGGGGAGCTGTTTTTT
D: .; J: TRBJ2-1; V: TRBV18; size: .; CDR3: CASSPQRQTNEQFF; DNA: TGTGCCAGCTCACCTCAGCGACAAACGAATGAGCAGTTCTTC